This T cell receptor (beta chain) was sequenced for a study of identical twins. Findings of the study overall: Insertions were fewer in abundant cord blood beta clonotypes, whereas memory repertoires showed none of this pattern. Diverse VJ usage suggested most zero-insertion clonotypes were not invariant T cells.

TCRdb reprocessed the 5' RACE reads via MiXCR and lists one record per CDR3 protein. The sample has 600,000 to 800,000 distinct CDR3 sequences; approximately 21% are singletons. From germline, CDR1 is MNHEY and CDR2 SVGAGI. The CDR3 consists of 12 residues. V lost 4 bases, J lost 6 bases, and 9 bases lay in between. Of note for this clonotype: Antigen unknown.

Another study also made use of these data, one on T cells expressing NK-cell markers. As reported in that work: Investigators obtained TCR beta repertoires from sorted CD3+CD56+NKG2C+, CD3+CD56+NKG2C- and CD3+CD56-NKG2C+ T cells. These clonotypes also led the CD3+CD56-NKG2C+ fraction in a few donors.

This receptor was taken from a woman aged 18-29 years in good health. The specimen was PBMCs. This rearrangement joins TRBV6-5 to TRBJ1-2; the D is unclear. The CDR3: CASSSTSNGYTF. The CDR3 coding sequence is TGTGCCAGCAGTTCGACGTCCAATGGCTACACCTTC.